This TCR beta chain stems from a study of siplizumab effects on memory and regulatory T cells. The study assayed roughly 91,000 TCR templates per sample. Data came from immunoSEQ multiplex PCR; TCRdb stores just in-frame clones and leaves some out. This sample carries 100,000 or so clones, about 91% of them seen once, and the ten largest clones take around 0.73%. CDR1 and CDR2 (germline): MNHEY, SVGAGI. The ends lost 7 bases at V and 8 bases at J; junction bases unmatched: 4. The CDR3 totals 11 residues. The genes are TRBV6-5 and TRBJ1-1; TRBD1 agrees at 7 bases. Sequenced: Tregs sorted from blood. The sequence was obtained from a human donor in good health. The chain's CDR3 is CASIQQGEAFF. CDR3 nucleotides: TGTGCCAGCATACAACAGGGGGAAGCTTTCTTT.